Following are 4 T cell receptor beta chains from one sample sequenced in a study of cytomegalovirus exposure and HLA in healthy donors. The PCR contained 60 Vbeta and 13 Jbeta primers. Clones were read by immunoSEQ multiplex PCR, and TCRdb kept only the in-frame ones, dropping some. The table shows 140,000 to 150,000 clones, with roughly two thirds occurring only once. The sequenced sample consisted of PBMCs. All receptors come from a male donor in good health and CMV-seronegative.

This clone occurred a few times. The chain links TRBV6-5 to TRBJ1-3; TRBD1 might be the D (6 bases). V dropped 0 bases and J dropped 3 bases, with 12 bases sitting between them. The CDR3 consists of 16 residues. Per germline, CDR1 MNHEY and CDR2 SVGAGI. The CDR3 DNA is TGTGCCAGCAGTTACTCGCGCAGGGGACATGGAAACACCATATATTTT. Translation gives CASSYSRRGHGNTIYF.

The CDR3 region has the DNA TGTGCCAGCAGTTACAACGGACGGGGGAACACTGAAGCTTTCTTT. Encoded protein: CASSYNGRGNTEAFF. The rearrangement uses TRBV6-6 and TRBJ1-1, with unresolved D. Per the germline V gene, CDR1 is MNHNY and CDR2 is SVGAGI (reference sequence). The CDR3 sequence is 15 residues long. V was trimmed by 2 bases and J by 1 base, leaving 11 bases between them.

The chain recombines TRBV6-6 with TRBJ2-1; the D is unclear. Germline CDR1 reads MNHNY; CDR2 reads SVGAGI (reference sequence). Trimming removed 0 bases from V and 4 bases from J, with 7 bases in between. The CDR3 has 14 residues. This CDR3 reads CASSYSSSYNEQFF. In nucleotides, the CDR3 is TGTGCCAGCAGTTACTCGAGTAGTTACAATGAGCAGTTCTTC.

The rearrangement joins TRBV6-1 to TRBJ2-5; the match to TRBD2 covers 7 bases. The CDR3 consists of 17 residues. Germline values: CDR1 MNHNS, CDR2 SASEGT. After removal of 1 base from V and 1 base from J, the junction contained 9 bases not matched to a gene. The CDR3 DNA follows: TGTGCCAGCAGTGAAGGGGCCAGCGGGGCCCTCCAAGAGACCCAGTACTTC. It is translated as CASSEGASGALQETQYF.